This T cell receptor (beta chain) came from a study of CD8+CD57+ T cells in acquired aplastic anemia (dated by TCRdb to the late 2010s). The study in broad terms: Extracted DNA from sorted CD4+ and CD8+ cells averaged about 3 ug, ranging from about 0.18 to 27.4 ug. CD8+CD57+ expansion was defined as a frequency above the mean frequency observed in healthy subjects.

Profiling of TCR beta VDJ combinations and CDR3 sequences used genomic DNA as the template. TCR repertoire sequencing was run on an Illumina HiSeq 2000. Per the source publication's procedure: Repertoires were assessed using TRBV/TRBJ rearrangement plots, CDR3 size and DJ length profiles, and Simpson's diversity index. The most abundant DNA sequence in the deep sequencing data was taken as the immunodominant clone. CDR3 amino acid sequences were checked for sharing between subjects and were compared against published repertoires and the VDJdb database. In TCRdb, the public reads were trimmed at Q25 with fastp and aligned with MiXCR, with productive beta chains retained. Merged by CDR3 protein, the rows form single entries marked with the most common genes and DNA. TCRdb, not the original authors, processed these V and J calls. The sample table shows 200,000 to 250,000 distinct CDR3 sequences, and under 55% are seen once. Just under 20% of the sample is held by the ten biggest clonotypes.

From its cysteine to its phenylalanine, the CDR3 spans 16 amino acids. This entry keeps only the CDR3 DNA: 48 bases, framed from base 1. V has 7 bases trimmed and J has 2 bases trimmed; junction bases matching no gene number 8. From the germline V gene, CDR1 is MNHNS and CDR2 is SASEGT. The research as a whole found: Around 28 CD8+ CDR3 sequences were found to be shared between patients and controls, but these sequences appeared to be highly expressed in patients and within the immunodominant clones of the patients. No significant difference in CD8+ Simpson's diversity was found between patients and healthy controls (P=0.060).

As to this clonotype: Its antigen specificity is not known. No clone much larger than this one lies a single base away; base qualities are absent.

The patients picked for sequencing were ones in whom flow cytometry had shown an expansion of CD8+CD57+ cells. Every patient had severe acquired aplastic anemia, diagnosed using the International Study of Aplastic Anemia and Agranulocytosis and Camitta criteria. No therapy had been received by the patients at the time of blood sampling. The study deep-sequenced TCR repertoires of sorted CD4+ and CD8+ blood T cells from severe aplastic anemia patients and healthy subjects. In the USA, patient enrollment took place under clinicaltrials.gov protocols 00001620, 01623167, 00001397, 00071045, 00081523 and 00961064. Ficoll-Paque density gradient centrifugation was used to isolate peripheral blood mononuclear cells. Before DNA was extracted, CD4+ and CD8+ T cells were sorted using either FACS or magnetic beads.

The chain employs TRBV6-1 and TRBJ1-5; 10 of the junction bases match TRBD1. The source of this sequence is a human donor with aplastic anemia. The sequenced sample consisted of sorted CD4+, CD8+, or CD8+CD57+ T cells (not recorded which) from PBMCs. The DNA reads as follows: TGTGCCAGCACGCAGGGACAGGGGTCCGGCAATCAGCCCCAGCATTTT. The resulting protein is CASTQGQGSGNQPQHF.